This TCR beta chain was profiled in a study of metastatic and nonmetastatic thyroid tumors. Whole-study context: Repertoires of blood and of tissue (tumor or nodule) from malignant and benign thyroid patients were compared.

The entire patient cohort was treatment-naive prior to thyroid surgery. This clone is labeled medium-sized. Its antigen is unknown. J gave up 6 bases and V 4 bases, and 5 bases lay outside the gene matches. Germline V gives CDR1 SQVTM, CDR2 ANQGSEA. CDR3 length equals 16 residues. Study conclusions and caveats: It was reported that TCR beta diversity was significantly higher in malignant thyroid tumors than benign nodules, in blood and tumor.

Original data processing: To classify distant metastasis in papillary thyroid cancer, a model was built from CDR3 differences across clinicopathological groups. TCRdb reprocessed the PCR reads using MiXCR. The V and J calls follow TCRdb's processing rather than the paper's. The sample yields fewer than 7,500 clones, about two fifths seen once. Sequencing was done on a sample of tumor tissue. The chain has TRBV29-1 and TRBJ2-2; 16 bases are shared with TRBD2. The sequence derives from a female donor with papillary thyroid cancer or a benign thyroid nodule (not recorded which). Some clones in this sample may be carry-over from other donors' samples. The CDR3 DNA reads as TGCAGCGTTGTCCAGGGACTAGCGGGAGGGGCCGGGGAGCTGTTTTTT. Protein product: CSVVQGLAGGAGELFF.